The subject of this entry is one T cell receptor beta chain. The source of the sample is a study of T cell changes during pregnancy in multiple sclerosis. Repertoires were generated with immunoSEQ multiplex PCR, while TCRdb's copy carries only in-frame clones and drops some. This sample has over 20,000 clones, with 85% to 90% found just once. The CDR3 loop spans 14 amino acids. V dropped 3 bases and J dropped 6 bases, with 12 bases sitting between them. Germline values: CDR1 MNHEY, CDR2 SMNVEV (reference sequence). The sequencing here drew on CD8+ T cells from peripheral blood mononuclear cells, taken before pregnancy. This TCR derives from a female donor with multiple sclerosis, enrolled in a pregnancy study. The J gene is TRBJ2-1, the V gene TRBV27; D might be TRBD2 (6 bases). CDR3 sequence: CASSFVGGGNEQFF. CDR3 DNA: TGTGCCAGCAGTTTTGTGGGAGGTGGCAATGAGCAGTTCTTC.